This TCR beta chain appears in the sequencing data of a study of human T cells and chemical hapten exposure. About the study: Weekly administration of diphenylcyclopropenone to the scalp of patients continued throughout the roughly 25-week study.

Time point defined: patch test 3, about 24 weeks after DPC sensitization. The treatment is: therapeutic diphenylcyclopropenone sensitization with weekly scalp DPC. Sample donors consisted of patients with alopecia, aged 18 to 70 years, who were suitable for DPC. The V end was cut by 3 bases, the J end by 1 base, with 11 bases between. The CDR3 extends over 14 amino acids. Germline V gene lookup returns CDR1 SQVTM and CDR2 ANQGSEA. For the library, individual cDNA molecules each received unique molecular identifiers. Original processing notes: Per sample, the median was 95,638 TCRs, with values from about 24,000 to 680,000. TCRdb called the RACE reads again in MiXCR, with one record for every CDR3 protein. TCRdb assigned the V and J calls; the authors' analysis was not used. The sample includes about 190,000 distinct CDR3 sequences, 20% to 25% of them seen just once.

The chain has TRBV29-1 and TRBJ2-3, with no clear D. The sequence came from a woman in her 40s with alopecia areata. Some clones in this sample may be carry-over from other donors' samples. Sequencing was performed on whole blood, taken in connection with sensitization to the hapten diphenylcyclopropenone (DPC). This CDR3 is CSVDPPGRTDTQYF. The CDR3 coding sequence is TGCAGCGTTGATCCGCCAGGTCGCACAGATACGCAGTATTTT.